The 7 T cell receptor beta chains reported below all come from one sample, sequenced in a study of beta chain features in type 1 diabetes. Expressed TCRB transcripts were sequenced because the isolated RNA had all been reverse transcribed beforehand. Generated by immunoSEQ multiplex PCR, the TCRdb table keeps only in-frame clones and is missing some. This sample carries 400,000 to 550,000 clones, about an eighth of them seen once, and the ten largest clones take less than 0.06%. Sequenced material: naive CD4+ T cells from blood. The receptors stem from a woman in her late teens or twenties in good health.

The V gene is TRBV4-3, the J gene TRBJ2-1, with 9 bases lining up with TRBD2. Germline CDR1 is LGHNA and CDR2 is YSLEER. The CDR3 sequence is 17 residues long. The J segment lost 4 bases and the V segment lost 3 bases, leaving 10 bases of the junction unmatched. The CDR3: CASSHGPGLAAYNEQFF. In DNA form, the CDR3 reads TGCGCCAGCAGCCATGGCCCGGGACTAGCAGCGTACAATGAGCAGTTCTTC.

The chain recombines TRBV27 with TRBJ2-7, with TRBD2 matching 12 bases. Germline CDR1 reads MNHEY; CDR2 reads SMNVEV (reference sequence). With V trimmed by 5 bases and J by 3 bases, 11 bases remained unmatched. The CDR3 sequence is 17 residues long. The CDR3 DNA is TGTGCCAGCAGTCCCCTATCGACTAGCGGGAGTATCTACGAGCAGTACTTC. Translated, it gives CASSPLSTSGSIYEQYF.

The chain carries TRBV30 and TRBJ2-3, with 14 bases lining up with TRBD2. J was trimmed by 1 base and V by 3 bases; bases with no gene match: 15. CDR3 length: 20 residues. Germline values: CDR1 GTSNPN, CDR2 SVGIG (reference sequence). The CDR3 region is CAWSSARTSGRSMGTDTQYF. The CDR3 DNA reads TGTGCCTGGAGCTCAGCCAGGACTAGCGGGAGGTCGATGGGCACAGATACGCAGTATTTT. The whole variable domain, remainder taken from reference TRBV30 and TRBJ2-3, is SQTIHQWPATLVQPVGSPLSLECTVEGTSNPNLYWYRQAAGRGLQLLFYSVGIGQISSEVPQNLSASRPQDRQFILSSKKLLLSDSGFYLCAWSSARTSGRSMGTDTQYFGPGTRLTVL.

This clone was recorded a few times. This chain connects TRBV4-2 to TRBJ2-2, with D tentatively TRBD2 (5 bases). Germline V gene lookup returns CDR1 LGHNA and CDR2 YNFKEQ. Trimming shortened V by 4 bases and J by 3 bases, and 18 bases separated the two germline ends. The CDR3 sequence is 17 residues long. CDR3 protein: CASSRNDISGDTGELFF. CDR3 bases: TGTGCCAGCAGCCGGAACGACATATCCGGGGACACCGGGGAGCTGTTTTTT.

There are a few counts of this clone. This sequence joins TRBV14 and TRBJ1-5; D may be TRBD1 (6 bases). The ends were cut back, 4 bases at V and 10 bases at J, with 17 bases in the middle. CDR1 SGHDN and CDR2 FVKESK come from the germline V gene. This CDR3 has 14 amino acids. The CDR3 sequence: CASSPPGGRGPQHF. CDR3 DNA sequence: TGTGCCAGCAGCCCTCCGGGGGGGCGAGGACCCCAGCATTTT. Full variable domain (remainder filled in from reference TRBV14 and TRBJ1-5): EAGVTQFPSHSVIEKGQTVTLRCDPISGHDNLYWYRRVMGKEIKFLLHFVKESKQDESGMPNNRFLAERTGGTYSTLKVQPAELEDSGVYFCASSPPGGRGPQHFGDGTRLSIL.

The rearrangement uses TRBV9 and TRBJ1-3; no firm D call. There are 13 residues in the CDR3. Trimming pared 0 bases from V and 3 bases from J, leaving 4 bases between. Germline-derived CDR1 and CDR2 are SGDLS and YYNGEE. The CDR3 is CASSVAGGNTIYF. The DNA of the CDR3 is TGTGCCAGCAGCGTAGCGGGTGGAAACACCATATATTTT. Using reference TRBV9 and TRBJ1-3 for the parts outside the CDR3, the full variable domain is DSGVTQTPKHLITATGQRVTLRCSPRSGDLSVYWYQQSLDQGLQFLIQYYNGEERAKGNILERFSAQQFPDLHSELNLSSLELGDSALYFCASSVAGGNTIYFGEGSWLTVV.

This clone was detected a few times. At the DNA level, this CDR3 is encoded by other sequences in the same sample as well. The gene calls are TRBV13 and TRBJ2-1; D gene uncertain. With 4 bases removed from V and 15 bases from J, the gap between germline ends came to 16 bases. This CDR3 has 12 residues. Germline V gene lookup returns CDR1 PRHDT and CDR2 FYEKMQ (reference sequence). CDR3 in amino acids: CASSSPRGVLFF. CDR3 coding DNA: TGTGCCAGCAGCTCCCCCCGAGGCGTCCTGTTCTTC.